This TCR beta chain emerged from a study of blood T cells in healthy people across ages (dated by TCRdb to the mid-2010s). Background for the entire study: In model experiments, template switching captured about one uniquely barcoded TCR beta cDNA molecule for every two T cells. The study measured age-related changes in TCR beta repertoire diversity using deep sequencing normalized with unique cDNA molecular identifiers. Donors were grouped into four age groups: young (average 16 years), middle-aged (approximately 41), aged (around 60) and long-lived (around 82). To avoid experimental bias, donors of different ages were randomly spread across the sequencing lanes. Two additional independent replicas of 1 million unique cDNA reads from the same blood draw were analyzed for two donors (one aged 18 to 29 and one aged 80 or older).

V and J are truncated by 7 bases and 0 bases respectively, leaving an intervening sequence of 13 bases. The CDR3 starts with the cysteine, ends with the phenylalanine, and has 14 residues. Kept here is only the CDR3 DNA, which spans 42 bases and is read in frame from base 1. As encoded in the germline V gene (reference sequence), CDR1 is SEHNR while CDR2 is FQNEAQ. Receptor libraries were prepared by 5' RACE. The sequencer was an Illumina HiSeq 2500. A second roughly 6 to 12 cycle PCR used a sample-barcoded 5' primer and a J-beta primer mix. Each TCR beta cDNA molecule received a unique molecular identifier from a template-switch 5' adaptor carrying 12 random nucleotides. Each sample yielded at least 3 million CDR3-containing paired-end reads. First-strand cDNA synthesis was performed from all RNA using the Mint cDNA synthesis kit, with priming by a TRBC-specific oligonucleotide. Following uracil-DNA glycosylase treatment, all cDNA underwent a first 18-cycle PCR with the universal primers M1SS and BC2_uni_R. On the study's bioinformatics: Each sample was normalized by randomly selecting 1 million high-quality reads, each carrying a distinct molecular identifier. Reads sharing molecular identifiers were discarded rather than binned into consensus sequences. MiTCR, set to a Q25 quality threshold and the strictest error-elimination algorithm, was used for CDR3 identification, clonotype clustering and error correction. A nonparametric unseen species model with Euler transformation was used to estimate lower-bound total TCR beta diversity. The public reads were reanalyzed by TCRdb: fastp trimming at Q25, MiXCR alignment, in-frame beta chains only. Each CDR3 protein gets just one entry, which takes the most common genes and DNA from the rows behind it. These V and J calls originate from TCRdb's pipeline instead of the authors' own analysis. Counted in this sample were about 1.6 million distinct CDR3 sequences; about 32% of them appeared once. 11% of the sample goes to the ten largest clones.

The donors were some 39 Caucasian individuals from Russia, aged roughly 6 to 90 years, who were systemically healthy. Each donor gave approximately 10 milliliters of peripheral blood, collected into EDTA-treated Vacutainer tubes. PBMCs were isolated by Ficoll-Paque density-gradient centrifugation, with at least 6 million obtained per sample. Trizol reagent was used to extract total RNA from the PBMCs, yielding at least 5.5 micrograms per sample. Naive CD45RAhigh/CD27high T cell percentages were measured by flow cytometry on a PBMC aliquot from every donor. What the authors observed across the whole study: Because donor CMV infection status was unknown, age-related changes in expanded clonotypes were potentially confounded. The percentage of naive T cells measured by flow cytometry correlated strongly with observed TCR beta diversity. Compared with the aged group, more naive CD4+ T cells, fewer expanded clones and increased TCR diversity were shown by the long-lived group, suggesting age selection. Conclusive comparison of naive and antigen-experienced compartments was prevented by the profiling of bulk unsorted PBMCs. Estimates of total diversity based on one million sequenced T cells were regarded as lower bounds and as underestimates. Observed TCR beta diversity per million T cells fell roughly linearly with age, and a significant reduction was already apparent by age around 36.

A note on this clonotype: Its antigen remains unidentified. Base qualities are not at hand, and no much larger clone is one base apart.

This clonotype was sampled from a woman aged 30 to 39 in good health. Sequencing input: blood. The chain is assembled from TRBV7-9 and TRBJ2-7; TRBD2 is a possible D gene, resting on 5 matching bases. The sequenced DNA: TGTGCCAGCACGGGGTCGGGTAGCTCCTACGAGCAGTACTTC. This codes for CASTGSGSSYEQYF.